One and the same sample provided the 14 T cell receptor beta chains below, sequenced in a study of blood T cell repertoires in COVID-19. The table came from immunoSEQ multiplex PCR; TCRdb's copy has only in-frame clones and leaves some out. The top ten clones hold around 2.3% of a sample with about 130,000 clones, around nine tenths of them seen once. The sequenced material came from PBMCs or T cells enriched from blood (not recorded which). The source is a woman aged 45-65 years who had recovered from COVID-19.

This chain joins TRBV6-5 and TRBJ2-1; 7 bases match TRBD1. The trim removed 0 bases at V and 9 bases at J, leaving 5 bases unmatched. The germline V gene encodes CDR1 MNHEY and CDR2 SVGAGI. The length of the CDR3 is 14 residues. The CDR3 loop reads CASSYSGQMGEQFF. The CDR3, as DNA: TGTGCCAGCAGTTACTCGGGACAGATGGGTGAGCAGTTCTTC.

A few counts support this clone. CDR3 in amino acids: CASSFSPTGDSYGYTF. In DNA, the CDR3 is TGTGCCAGCAGCTTTAGCCCGACAGGGGATAGCTATGGCTACACCTTC. V gene TRBV7-6 combines with J gene TRBJ1-2; TRBD1 matches at 8 bases. CDR3 length equals 16 residues. Germline CDR1 SGHVS, CDR2 FNYEAQ. V trimming: 3 bases; J trimming: 4 bases; junction bases outside the gene matches: 10. The full variable domain, with the rest looked up from reference TRBV7-6 and TRBJ1-2, is GAGVSQSPRYKVTKRGQDVALRCDPISGHVSLYWYRQALGQGPEFLTYFNYEAQQDKSGLPNDRFSAERPEGSISTLTIQRTEQRDSAMYRCASSFSPTGDSYGYTFGSGTRLTVV.

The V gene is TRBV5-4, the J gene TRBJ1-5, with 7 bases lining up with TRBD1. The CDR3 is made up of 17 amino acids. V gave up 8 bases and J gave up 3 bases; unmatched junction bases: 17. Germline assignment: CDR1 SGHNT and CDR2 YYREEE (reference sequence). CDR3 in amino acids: CASGPGTVAVINQPQHF. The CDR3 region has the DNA TGTGCCAGTGGGCCCGGGACAGTAGCTGTTATCAATCAGCCCCAGCATTTT.

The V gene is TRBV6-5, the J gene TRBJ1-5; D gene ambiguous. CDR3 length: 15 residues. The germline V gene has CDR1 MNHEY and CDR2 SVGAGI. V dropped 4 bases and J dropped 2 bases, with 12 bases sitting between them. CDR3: CASSWGGNGNQPQHF. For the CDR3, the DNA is TGTGCCAGCAGTTGGGGAGGCAATGGCAATCAGCCCCAGCATTTT.

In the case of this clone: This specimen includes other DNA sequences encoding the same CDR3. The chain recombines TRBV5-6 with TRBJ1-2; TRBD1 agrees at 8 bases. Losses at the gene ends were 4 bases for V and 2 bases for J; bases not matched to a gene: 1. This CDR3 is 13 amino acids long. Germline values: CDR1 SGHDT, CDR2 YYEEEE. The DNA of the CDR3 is TGTGCCAGCAGCCGGACAGGGAACTATGGCTACACCTTC. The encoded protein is CASSRTGNYGYTF.

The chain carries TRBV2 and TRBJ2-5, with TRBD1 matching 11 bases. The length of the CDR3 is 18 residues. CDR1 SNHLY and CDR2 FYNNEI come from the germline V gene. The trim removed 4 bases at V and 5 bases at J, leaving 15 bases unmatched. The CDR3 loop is CASSATGQGVVMTETQYF. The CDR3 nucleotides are TGTGCCAGCAGTGCAACGGGACAGGGGGTTGTAATGACGGAGACCCAGTACTTC.

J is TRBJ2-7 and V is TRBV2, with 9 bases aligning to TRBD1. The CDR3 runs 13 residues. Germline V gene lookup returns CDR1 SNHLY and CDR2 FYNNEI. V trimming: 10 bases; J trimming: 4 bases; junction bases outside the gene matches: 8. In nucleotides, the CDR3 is TGTGCCACCACCGGGACAGGGATATACGAGCAGTACTTC. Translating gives CATTGTGIYEQYF.

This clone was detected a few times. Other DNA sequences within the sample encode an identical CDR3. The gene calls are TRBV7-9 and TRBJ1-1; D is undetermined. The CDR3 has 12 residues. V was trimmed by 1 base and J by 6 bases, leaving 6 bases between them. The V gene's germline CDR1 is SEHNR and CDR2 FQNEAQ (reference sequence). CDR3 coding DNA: TGTGCCAGCAGCTTAGGAGGAGCTGAAGCTTTCTTT. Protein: CASSLGGAEAFF.

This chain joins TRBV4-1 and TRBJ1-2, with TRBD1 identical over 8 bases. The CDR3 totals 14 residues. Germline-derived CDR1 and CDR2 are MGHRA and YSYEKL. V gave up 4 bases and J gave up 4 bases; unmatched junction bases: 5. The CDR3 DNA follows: TGCGCCAGCAGCCGCCAGGGACAGGTCTATGGCTACACCTTC. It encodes CASSRQGQVYGYTF.

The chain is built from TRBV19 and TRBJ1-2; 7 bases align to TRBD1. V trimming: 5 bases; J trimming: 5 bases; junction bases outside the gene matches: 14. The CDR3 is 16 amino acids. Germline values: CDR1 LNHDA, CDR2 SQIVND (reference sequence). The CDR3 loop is CASSPQTGINIYGYTF. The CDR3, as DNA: TGTGCCAGTAGTCCGCAGACAGGGATCAACATATATGGCTACACCTTC.

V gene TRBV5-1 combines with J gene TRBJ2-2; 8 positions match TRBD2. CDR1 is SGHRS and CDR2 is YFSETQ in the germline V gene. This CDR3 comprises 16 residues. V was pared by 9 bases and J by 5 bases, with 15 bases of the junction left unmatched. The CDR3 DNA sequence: TGCGCCACCAGGGTCGGCGGGGGGCCGGGAACCGGGGAGCTGTTTTTT. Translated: CATRVGGGPGTGELFF.

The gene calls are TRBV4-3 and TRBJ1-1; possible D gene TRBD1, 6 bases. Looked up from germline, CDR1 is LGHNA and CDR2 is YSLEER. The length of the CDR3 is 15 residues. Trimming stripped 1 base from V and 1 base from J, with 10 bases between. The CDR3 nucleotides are TGCGCCAGCAGCCAAGGAGGGGGACGGAACACTGAAGCTTTCTTT. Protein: CASSQGGGRNTEAFF.

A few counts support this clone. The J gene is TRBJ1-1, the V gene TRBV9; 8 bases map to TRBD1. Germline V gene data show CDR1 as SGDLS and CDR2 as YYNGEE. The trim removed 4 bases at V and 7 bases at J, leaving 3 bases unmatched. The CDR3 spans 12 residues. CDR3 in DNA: TGTGCCAGCAGCCCAGGACAGGGTGAAGCTTTCTTT. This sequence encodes CASSPGQGEAFF.

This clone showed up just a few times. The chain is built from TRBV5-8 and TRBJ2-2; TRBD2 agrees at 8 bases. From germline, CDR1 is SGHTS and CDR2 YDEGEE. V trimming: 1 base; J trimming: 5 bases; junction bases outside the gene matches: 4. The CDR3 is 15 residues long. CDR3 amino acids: CASSLRGGITGELFF. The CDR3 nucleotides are TGTGCCAGCAGCTTGCGGGGGGGCATAACCGGGGAGCTGTTTTTT.